Presented here are 14 T cell receptor beta chains from one specimen sequenced in a study of CXCR3-negative and CXCR3-positive naive CD8 T cells. UMI-labeled 5' RACE yielded the TRB cDNA libraries. From the 5' RACE reads, TCRdb lists one entry per CDR3 protein and no DNA. This table lists tens of thousands of distinct CDR3 sequences. Sequencing was performed on memory CD8+ T cells from blood. All receptors come from a human donor in good health. Some clones in this sample may be carry-over from other donors' samples.

The rearrangement uses TRBV7-2 and TRBJ2-2. In germline, CDR1 is SGHTA, CDR2 FQGNSA. The CDR3 extends over 14 amino acids. CDR3 sequence: CASSLDSVGRELFF. Supplemented by reference TRBV7-2 and TRBJ2-2, the full variable domain reads GAGVSQSPSNKVTEKGKDVELRCDPISGHTALYWYRQSLGQGLEFLIYFQGNSAPDKSGLPSDRFSAERTGGSVSTLTIQRTQQEDSAVYLCASSLDSVGRELFFGEGSRLTVL.

The CDR3 here is CASSITTGNEQFF. The J gene is TRBJ2-1, the V gene TRBV19; TCRdb gives TRBD1 as the D gene, but with no DNA this cannot be confirmed. CDR1 and CDR2 from the germline V gene are LNHDA and SQIVND (reference sequence). This CDR3 contains 13 residues.

The rearrangement uses TRBV7-2 and TRBJ1-6; with no DNA, the TCRdb D assignment of TRBD1 cannot be verified. The germline CDR1 and CDR2 sequences are SGHTA and FQGNSA. The CDR3 is 16 residues long. The CDR3 loop reads CASSLEYWDRGSPLHF.

The V and J genes are TRBV7-8 and TRBJ2-7; TCRdb selects TRBD1, and the lack of DNA leaves this call unchecked. The germline gives CDR1 SGHVS, CDR2 FQNEAQ. The CDR3 runs 14 residues. The CDR3 region is CASSPGGASYEQYF.

This clonotype shows up as large (0.1 to 1%) by frequency. V and J are TRBV3-1 and TRBJ1-3; the TCRdb D gene call, TRBD1, has no DNA to confirm it. Germline V gives CDR1 LGHDT, CDR2 YNNKEL (reference sequence). This CDR3 has 15 amino acids. The CDR3 loop is CASSPEPQGSNTIYF.

CDR3 residues: CSVEWGQPYEQYF. This chain uses TRBV29-1 with TRBJ2-7; TCRdb's D call of TRBD1 is untestable without DNA. Germline V gene data show CDR1 as SQVTM and CDR2 as ANQGSEA. This CDR3 has 13 residues.

V and J are TRBV23-1 and TRBJ1-1; TCRdb lists TRBD1, though no DNA is available to test this call. TRBV23-1 is reported as an ORF; its role is uncertain. CDR3 length equals 12 residues. The CDR3: CARYPPDTEAFF.

The V gene is TRBV29-1, the J gene TRBJ2-7. The CDR3 is made up of 13 amino acids. CDR1 is SQVTM and CDR2 is ANQGSEA in the germline V gene. The CDR3 protein is CSVESGPYAEQYF.

This chain links TRBV7-2 with TRBJ2-7. The CDR3 sequence is 15 residues long. Germline CDR1 and CDR2: SGHTA and FQGNSA. The CDR3 protein is CASSLGLGSSYEQYF.

This CDR3 reads CASSPAGSNTEAFF. The V and J genes are TRBV4-2 and TRBJ1-1. The germline V gene has CDR1 LGHNA and CDR2 YNFKEQ. The CDR3 is 14 amino acids.

CDR3 residues: CSVHRAHSGNTIYF. The J gene is TRBJ1-3, the V gene TRBV29-1; TCRdb selects TRBD1, and the lack of DNA leaves this call unchecked. The CDR3 consists of 14 residues. CDR1 and CDR2 from the germline V gene are SQVTM and ANQGSEA.

The genes are TRBV7-8 and TRBJ2-7; the TCRdb call, TRBD1, lacks DNA for checking. The CDR3 is 12 amino acids. Looked up from germline, CDR1 is SGHVS and CDR2 is FQNEAQ. CDR3 region: CASSPPRDEQYF.

The chain uses TRBV4-1 and TRBJ2-7; TCRdb selects TRBD1, and the lack of DNA leaves this call unchecked. The CDR3 is 14 amino acids. Per the germline V gene, CDR1 is MGHRA and CDR2 is YSYEKL. CDR3 loop: CASSQGAGAYEQYF.

The V and J genes are TRBV7-6 and TRBJ2-1; the D call from TCRdb, TRBD2, cannot be confirmed without DNA. Germline CDR1 reads SGHVS; CDR2 reads FNYEAQ. This CDR3 has 16 residues. The CDR3 sequence: CASSLGGLAGGNEQFF.